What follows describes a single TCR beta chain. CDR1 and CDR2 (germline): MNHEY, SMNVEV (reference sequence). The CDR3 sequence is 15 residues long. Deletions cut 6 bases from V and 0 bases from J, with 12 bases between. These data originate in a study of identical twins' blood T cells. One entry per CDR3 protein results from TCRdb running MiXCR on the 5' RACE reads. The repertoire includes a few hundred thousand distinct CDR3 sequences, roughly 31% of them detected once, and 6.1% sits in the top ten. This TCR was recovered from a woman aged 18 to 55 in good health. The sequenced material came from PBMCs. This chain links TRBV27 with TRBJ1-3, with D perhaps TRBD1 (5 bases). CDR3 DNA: TGTGCCAGCAGAAACTCCGGGGCCTCTGGAAACACCATATATTTT. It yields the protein CASRNSGASGNTIYF.